This T cell receptor (beta chain) was retrieved from a study of blood T cell repertoires in COVID-19. Sequenced by immunoSEQ multiplex PCR; TCRdb stores in-frame clones only, minus some. The sample includes around 140,000 clones, roughly nine tenths seen only once; the top ten take about an eighth. Deletions cut 4 bases from V and 5 bases from J, with 9 bases between. There are 13 residues in the CDR3. Germline V gives CDR1 LGHDT, CDR2 YNNKEL (reference sequence). The sample taken for sequencing was peripheral blood. V and J are TRBV3-1 (or the pseudogene TRBV3-2) and TRBJ2-1, with D tentatively TRBD1 (6 bases). This TCR was sampled from a woman in her sixties or seventies with COVID-19, enrolled during active disease. The chain's CDR3 is CASSLTGDNEQFF. The DNA of the CDR3 is TGTGCCAGCAGCCTGACAGGAGACAATGAGCAGTTCTTC.